A single sample is the source of the 21 T cell receptor beta chains below, sequenced in a study of response to subunit inactivated influenza vaccine. MiXCR, run by TCRdb on the RT-PCR reads, gives a single entry per CDR3 protein. This sample has about 700,000 distinct CDR3 sequences, with approximately 14% found just once. The specimen comprised PBMCs from blood, sampled less than 15 days before vaccination. Receptor source: a man in his forties or fifties who received an inactivated influenza vaccine.

In this sample, this clonotype turned up a few times. The chain combines TRBV24-1 with TRBJ1-2; no definite D call. The V end lost 7 bases, the J end lost 4 bases, and 12 bases lay between the germline ends. Per germline, CDR1 KGHDR and CDR2 SFDVKD. There are 13 residues in the CDR3. CDR3 DNA: TGTGCCACCAGCCTTCCAGGAAGCTATGGCTACACCTTC. Residues: CATSLPGSYGYTF.

The V call is TRBV7-3, the J call TRBJ2-5; perhaps TRBD2 as D (6 bases). V was clipped by 1 base and J by 4 bases, with 7 bases between them. CDR1 SGHTA and CDR2 FQGTGA come from the germline V gene. The CDR3 totals 13 residues. The CDR3 nucleotides are TGTGCCAGCAGCTTAAATAGCGGAGAGACCCAGTACTTC. Translating gives CASSLNSGETQYF.

V gene TRBV7-8 combines with J gene TRBJ2-1; TRBD2 agrees at 8 bases. The germline V gene has CDR1 SGHVS and CDR2 FQNEAQ. The CDR3 extends over 16 amino acids. The V and J ends lost 11 bases and 3 bases, in that order; junction bases with no gene match: 15. The CDR3 bases are TGTGCCGGCGGGAGGCTAGCGGACTTCTGCTACAATGAGCAGTTCTTC. Amino acids: CAGGRLADFCYNEQFF.

This clonotype was seen only a few times. The chain's CDR3 is CASSPGAPSNQPQHF. Written as DNA, the CDR3 is TGTGCCAGCAGCCCCGGGGCTCCTAGCAATCAGCCCCAGCATTTT. The chain links TRBV12-3 or TRBV12-4 to TRBJ1-5, with D possibly matching TRBD1 (5 bases). Deletions cut 6 bases from V and 0 bases from J, with 12 bases between. CDR3 length: 15 amino acids.

This clonotype has more than one count but fewer than ten. The chain employs TRBV5-6 and TRBJ2-1; the D call may be TRBD1 or TRBD2 (6 bases each). CDR3 length: 15 residues. CDR1 is SGHDT and CDR2 is YYEEEE in the germline V gene. Trimming took 6 bases from V and 2 from J, leaving 15 bases between them. CDR3 protein: CASIWDGGPYNEQFF. CDR3 coding DNA: TGTGCCAGCATCTGGGATGGGGGGCCCTACAATGAGCAGTTCTTC.

The J gene is TRBJ1-1, the V gene TRBV5-1, with TRBD1 matching over 7 bases. The CDR3 is 15 residues long. Germline lookup yields CDR1 SGHRS and CDR2 YFSETQ. J was trimmed by 1 base and V by 0 bases; bases with no gene match: 3. CDR3 loop: CASSLGGGWNTEAFF. The CDR3 coding sequence is TGCGCCAGCAGCTTGGGAGGGGGCTGGAACACTGAAGCTTTCTTT.

In this sample, this clonotype turned up a few times. The chain links TRBV4-3 to TRBJ2-2; no clear D. Germline CDR1 LGHNA, CDR2 YSLEER. V was trimmed by 0 bases and J by 0 bases, leaving 14 bases between them. The CDR3 spans 18 residues. The DNA for the CDR3 is TGCGCCAGCAGCCAAGATAAAGCTGCCAGACCGAACACCGGGGAGCTGTTTTTT. Protein sequence: CASSQDKAARPNTGELFF.

This clonotype has only a few counts. The rearrangement links TRBV20-1 to TRBJ1-4; TRBD1 matches at 9 bases. This CDR3 has 21 residues. Per germline, CDR1 DFQATT and CDR2 SNEGSKA (reference sequence). The J segment lost 1 base and the V segment lost 0 bases, leaving 18 bases of the junction unmatched. The CDR3 sequence is CSARDRKRDREGFGTNEKLFF. DNA of the CDR3: TGCAGTGCTAGAGATCGTAAAAGGGACAGGGAAGGGTTTGGAACTAATGAAAAACTGTTTTTT.

The V gene is TRBV5-1, the J gene TRBJ2-7; D may match TRBD1 or TRBD2 (6 bases each). V dropped 0 bases and J dropped 2 bases, with 12 bases sitting between them. The CDR3 has 15 amino acids. The V gene's germline CDR1 is SGHRS and CDR2 YFSETQ. CDR3 protein: CASSLDIGGTYEQYF. The CDR3 DNA is TGCGCCAGCAGCTTGGATATAGGGGGGACCTACGAGCAGTACTTC.

This chain links TRBV12-3 or TRBV12-4 with TRBJ2-7, with 8 bases identical to TRBD1. Unmatched junction bases numbered 18, after V lost 3 bases and J lost 5 bases. CDR3 length: 18 residues. Written as DNA, the CDR3 is TGTGCCAGCAGTTTGTCTTTCCCCAGCAGGGGGCGAGTGAACGAGCAGTACTTC. Its protein product is CASSLSFPSRGRVNEQYF.

This clonotype was seen a handful of times. The chain has TRBV14 and TRBJ2-7; 7 bases fit TRBD2. V was clipped by 0 bases and J by 2 bases; unmatched bases: 10. Germline V gives CDR1 SGHDN, CDR2 FVKESK. CDR3 length: 17 residues. The CDR3 spells CASSQDLTSVYPYEQYF. Here the CDR3 DNA reads TGTGCCAGCAGCCAAGATCTAACTAGCGTTTATCCCTACGAGCAGTACTTC.

This clonotype was observed a handful of times. The chain joins TRBV24-1 to TRBJ1-4; D not resolved. Per the germline V gene, CDR1 is KGHDR and CDR2 is SFDVKD. Trimming took 4 bases from V and 6 from J, leaving 11 bases between them. This CDR3 has 14 residues. CDR3 region: CATSDPPPDEKLFF. The CDR3 coding sequence is TGTGCCACCAGTGACCCCCCACCTGATGAAAAACTGTTTTTT.

CDR3 nucleotides: TGTGCCAGCAGCTTAATGTTTGGGGAGACCCAGTACTTC. It yields the protein CASSLMFGETQYF. V gene TRBV7-3 combines with J gene TRBJ2-5, with unresolved D. V lost 1 base to trimming and J lost 5 bases, with 8 bases between them. The CDR3 is made up of 13 amino acids. Looked up from germline, CDR1 is SGHTA and CDR2 is FQGTGA. Drawing the rest from reference TRBV7-3 and TRBJ2-5, the complete variable domain is GAGVSQTPSNKVTEKGKYVELRCDPISGHTALYWYRQSLGQGPEFLIYFQGTGAADDSGLPNDRFFAVRPEGSVSTLKIQRTERGDSAVYLCASSLMFGETQYFGPGTRLLVL.

V and J are TRBV4-1 and TRBJ2-1, with 10 bases matching TRBD2. Trimming cost V 4 bases and J 5 bases; bases outside gene matches: 8. Germline V CDR1 and CDR2: MGHRA, YSYEKL. The CDR3 is 16 amino acids. CDR3 DNA: TGCGCCAGCAGCCGGATGAGCGGGAGGGGGGACAATGAGCAGTTCTTC. Its translation is CASSRMSGRGDNEQFF.

This clonotype was detected a few times. The rearrangement links TRBV20-1 to TRBJ2-5, with 15 bases lining up with TRBD2. The CDR3 covers 16 residues. Germline V gives CDR1 DFQATT, CDR2 SNEGSKA (reference sequence). With 8 bases clipped from V and 5 bases from J, the junction kept 12 bases outside the gene matches. Here the CDR3 reads CSTRSGLAGGRETQYF. The CDR3 DNA sequence: TGCAGTACCAGAAGTGGACTAGCGGGGGGGCGGGAGACCCAGTACTTC.

V and J are TRBV5-1 and TRBJ2-7; 9 bases are shared with TRBD1. With V trimmed by 3 bases and J by 4 bases, 5 bases remained unmatched. This CDR3 spans 14 amino acids. Germline-derived CDR1 and CDR2 are SGHRS and YFSETQ. CDR3 loop: CASSSGTGRYEQYF. The CDR3 nucleotides are TGCGCCAGCAGCTCCGGGACAGGGCGGTACGAGCAGTACTTC.

The V call is TRBV6-6, the J call TRBJ2-7; D ambiguous. V was shortened by 8 bases and J by 2 bases, with 13 bases between the two germline ends. The CDR3 contains 13 residues. CDR1 MNHNY and CDR2 SVGAGI come from the germline V gene (reference sequence). CDR3 sequence: CASHFTAAYEQYF. CDR3 DNA sequence: TGTGCCAGCCATTTTACAGCAGCCTACGAGCAGTACTTC.

This clonotype was recorded a few times. The chain has TRBV7-8 and TRBJ1-2; TRBD1 is a possible D gene (5 bases). The CDR3 sequence is 13 residues long. Germline lookup yields CDR1 SGHVS and CDR2 FQNEAQ. The V end lost 1 base, the J end lost 7 bases, and 10 bases lay between the germline ends. The CDR3 DNA follows: TGTGCCAGCAGCTTAGGGGGGGAAGGTGGCTACACCTTC. It translates to CASSLGGEGGYTF.

The chain has TRBV19 and TRBJ2-1; TRBD2 agrees at 10 bases. With V trimmed by 3 bases and J by 0 bases, 11 bases remained unmatched. CDR3 length equals 19 residues. Germline assignment: CDR1 LNHDA and CDR2 SQIVND (reference sequence). The CDR3 DNA is TGTGCCAGTAGTATCGAGGCTAGCGGGAGCCTTAGCTCCTACAATGAGCAGTTCTTC. It translates to CASSIEASGSLSSYNEQFF. The complete variable domain, with remaining parts taken from reference TRBV19 and TRBJ2-1, reads DGGITQSPKYLFRKEGQNVTLSCEQNLNHDAMYWYRQDPGQGLRLIYYSQIVNDFQKGDIAEGYSVSREKKESFPLTVTSAQKNPTAFYLCASSIEASGSLSSYNEQFFGPGTRLTVL.

In its sample, this clonotype was seen many times. The chain employs TRBV7-9 and TRBJ1-5, with a weak D call TRBD1 (5 bases). Germline V lookup: CDR1 SEHNR, CDR2 FQNEAQ (reference sequence). The CDR3 consists of 15 residues. V was clipped by 5 bases and J by 1 base, with 12 bases between them. The CDR3 DNA sequence: TGTGCCAGCAGCACCGGGACGGGAAGCAATCAGCCCCAGCATTTT. This encodes CASSTGTGSNQPQHF.

CDR3 DNA: TGCAGTGCTAGAGCCAGGGGACGTATTGAGCAGTTCTTC. This gives the protein CSARARGRIEQFF. The chain couples TRBV20-1 to TRBJ2-1, with a tentative D call TRBD1 (6 bases). In germline, CDR1 is DFQATT, CDR2 SNEGSKA (reference sequence). The CDR3 loop spans 13 amino acids. Trimming left V 1 base short and J 9 bases short, with 13 bases between.